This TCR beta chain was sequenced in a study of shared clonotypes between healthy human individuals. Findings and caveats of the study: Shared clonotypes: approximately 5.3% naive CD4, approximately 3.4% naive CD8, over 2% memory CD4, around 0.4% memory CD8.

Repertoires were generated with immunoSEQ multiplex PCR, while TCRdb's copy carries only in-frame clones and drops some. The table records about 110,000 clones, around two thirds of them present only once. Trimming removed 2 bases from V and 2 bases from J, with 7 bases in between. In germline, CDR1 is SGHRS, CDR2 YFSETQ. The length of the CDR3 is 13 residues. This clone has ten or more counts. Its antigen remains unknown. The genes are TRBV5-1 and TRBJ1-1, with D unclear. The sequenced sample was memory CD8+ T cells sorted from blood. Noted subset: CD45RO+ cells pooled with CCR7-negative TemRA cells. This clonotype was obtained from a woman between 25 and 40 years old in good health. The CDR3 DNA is TGCGCCAGCAGCTTTGCGATCAACACTGAAGCTTTCTTT. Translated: CASSFAINTEAFF.